Given below is one T cell receptor (beta chain) in context. Authors' data handling: Scientists estimated how many nucleated cells there were by amplifying reference gene primers. Sequencing was performed with immunoSEQ multiplex PCR; in TCRdb, only in-frame clones are kept and a portion is missing. The DNA gave D and trimming, while V, J and clone size come from that table. The sample includes about 370,000 clones, roughly 90% of them seen just once. The data were taken from a study of blood T cell repertoires in COVID-19. Study in general: The samples span acute and convalescent COVID-19 from the United States, Italy and Spain.

From germline, CDR1 is SGHDN and CDR2 FVKESK. V shed 1 base and J 1 base; nucleotides not matched to a gene: 10. The CDR3 loop spans 19 amino acids. A Seattle source enrolled patients during active infection and followed them longitudinally. The genes are TRBV14 and TRBJ2-6; TRBD1 agrees at 7 bases. The sample comprised peripheral blood. This clonotype was obtained from a woman aged 25 to 39 with COVID-19, enrolled during active disease. This chain's CDR3 is CASSQVRGDSHSGANVLTF. The CDR3 DNA sequence: TGTGCCAGCAGCCAAGTGAGAGGGGACAGCCATTCTGGGGCCAACGTCCTGACTTTC.